This paragraph reports one TCR beta chain. The antigen is undetermined. Other DNA variants within this sample encode the same CDR3. The CDR3 has 12 residues. V was shortened by 6 bases and J by 2 bases, with 6 bases between the two germline ends. Germline lookup yields CDR1 SGHTA and CDR2 FQGNSA. The sample belongs to a study of cytomegalovirus exposure and HLA in healthy donors. Study details: The approximately 700 first-cohort repertoires shared a platform with the approximately 120 validation repertoires, as reported in a later analysis. Regarding the study as a whole: The authors listed 164 TCR beta chains as cytomegalovirus-associated.

Profiling relied on immunoSEQ multiplex PCR, and the TCRdb table lists in-frame clones only, not all of them. The repertoire consists of more than 45,000 clones, with around nine tenths occurring once and the leading ten covering over 2%. The TCR comes from a woman in her 30s in good health and CMV-seronegative. The sample consisted of PBMCs. The chain joins TRBV7-2 to TRBJ2-3; D is ambiguous. The CDR3 is CASSIYTDTQYF. The CDR3 DNA follows: TGTGCCAGCAGTATATACACAGATACGCAGTATTTT. The complete variable domain, with remaining parts taken from reference TRBV7-2 and TRBJ2-3, reads GAGVSQSPSNKVTEKGKDVELRCDPISGHTALYWYRQSLGQGLEFLIYFQGNSAPDKSGLPSDRFSAERTGGSVSTLTIQRTQQEDSAVYLCASSIYTDTQYFGPGTRLTVL.